This TCR beta chain was observed in a study of blood T cell repertoires in COVID-19. TCRdb's table, derived via immunoSEQ multiplex PCR, lists solely in-frame clones and lacks some. The sample consists of over 200,000 clones, around 91% of them appearing once. The table lists this clone with a count of one. The study drew participants aged about 18 to 89 years from under 30 US areas. The source of this sequence is a man between 25 and 39 years old who had been exposed to COVID-19. The sequenced sample was PBMCs or T cells enriched from blood (not recorded which).

DNA of the CDR3: TGTGCCAGCAGCTCGGGACAGCAAGAGACCCAGTACTTC. Its translation is CASSSGQQETQYF. The V call is TRBV11-1, the J call TRBJ2-5; 7 nucleotides agree with TRBD1. V was clipped by 4 bases and J by 2 bases; unmatched bases: 1. Germline V gene data show CDR1 as SGHAT and CDR2 as FQDESV (reference sequence). The CDR3 is 13 amino acids. Full variable domain (missing parts from reference TRBV11-1 and TRBJ2-5): EAEVAQSPRYKITEKSQAVAFWCDPISGHATLYWYRQILGQGPELLVQFQDESVVDDSQLPKDRFSAERLKGVDSTLKIQPAELGDSAMYLCASSSGQQETQYFGPGTRLLVL.